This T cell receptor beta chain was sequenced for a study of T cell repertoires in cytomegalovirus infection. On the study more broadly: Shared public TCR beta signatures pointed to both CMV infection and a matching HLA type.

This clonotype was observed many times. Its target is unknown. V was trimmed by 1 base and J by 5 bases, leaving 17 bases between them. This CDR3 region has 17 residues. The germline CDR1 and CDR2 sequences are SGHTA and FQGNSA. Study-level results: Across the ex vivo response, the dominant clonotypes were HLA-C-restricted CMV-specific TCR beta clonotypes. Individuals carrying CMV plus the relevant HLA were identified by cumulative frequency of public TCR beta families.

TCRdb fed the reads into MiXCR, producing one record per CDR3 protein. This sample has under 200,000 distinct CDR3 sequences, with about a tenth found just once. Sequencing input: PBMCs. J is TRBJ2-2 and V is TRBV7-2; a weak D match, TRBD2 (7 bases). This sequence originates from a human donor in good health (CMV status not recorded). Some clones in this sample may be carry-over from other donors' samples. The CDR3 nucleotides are TGTGCCAGCAGCTTAGAAGGTCTGGGAGGGGGAACCGGGGAGCTGTTTTTT. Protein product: CASSLEGLGGGTGELFF.